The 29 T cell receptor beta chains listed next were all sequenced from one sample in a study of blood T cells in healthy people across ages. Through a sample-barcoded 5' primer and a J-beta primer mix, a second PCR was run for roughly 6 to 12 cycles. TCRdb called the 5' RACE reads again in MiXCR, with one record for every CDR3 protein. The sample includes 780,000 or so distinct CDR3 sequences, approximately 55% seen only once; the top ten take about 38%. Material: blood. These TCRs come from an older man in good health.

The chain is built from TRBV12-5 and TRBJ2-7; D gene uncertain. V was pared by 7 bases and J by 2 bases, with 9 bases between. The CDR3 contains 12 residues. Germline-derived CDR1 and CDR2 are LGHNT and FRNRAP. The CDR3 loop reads CASADFTYEQYF. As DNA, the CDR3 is TGTGCTAGTGCGGATTTCACCTACGAGCAGTACTTC.

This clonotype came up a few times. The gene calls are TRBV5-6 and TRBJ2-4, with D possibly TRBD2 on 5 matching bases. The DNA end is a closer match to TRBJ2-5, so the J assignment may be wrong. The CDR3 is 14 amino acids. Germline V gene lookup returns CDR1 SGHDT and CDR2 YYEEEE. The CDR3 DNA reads TGTGCCAGCAGCTCCCGGTCACTAGAAGAGACCCAGTACTTC. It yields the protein CASSSRSLEETQYF.

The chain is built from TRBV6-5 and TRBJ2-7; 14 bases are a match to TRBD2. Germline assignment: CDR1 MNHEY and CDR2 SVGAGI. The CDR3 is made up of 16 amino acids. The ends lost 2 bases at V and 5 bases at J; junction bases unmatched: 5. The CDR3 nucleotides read TGTGCCAGCAGTTACGGGACTAGCGGGAGTCGGCACGAGCAGTACTTC. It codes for CASSYGTSGSRHEQYF.

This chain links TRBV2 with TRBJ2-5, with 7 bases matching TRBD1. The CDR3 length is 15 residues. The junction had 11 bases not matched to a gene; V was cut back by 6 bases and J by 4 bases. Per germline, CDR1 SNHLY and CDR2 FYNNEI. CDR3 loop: CASRVQGIGPETQYF. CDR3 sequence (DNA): TGTGCCAGCAGGGTACAGGGGATTGGACCAGAGACCCAGTACTTC.

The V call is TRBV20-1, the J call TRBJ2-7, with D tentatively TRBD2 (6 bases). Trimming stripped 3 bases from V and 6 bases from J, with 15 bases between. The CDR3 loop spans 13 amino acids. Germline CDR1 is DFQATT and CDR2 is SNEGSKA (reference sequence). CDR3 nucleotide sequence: TGCAGTGCTAGTGGGGGGACTGTCACCGAGCAGTACTTC. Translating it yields CSASGGTVTEQYF.

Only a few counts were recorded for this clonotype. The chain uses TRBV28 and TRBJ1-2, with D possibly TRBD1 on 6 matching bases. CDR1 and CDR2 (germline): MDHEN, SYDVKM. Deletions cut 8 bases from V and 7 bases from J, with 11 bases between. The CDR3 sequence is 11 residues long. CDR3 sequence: CASWTVSGYTF. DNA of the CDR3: TGTGCCAGCTGGACAGTCTCTGGCTACACCTTC.

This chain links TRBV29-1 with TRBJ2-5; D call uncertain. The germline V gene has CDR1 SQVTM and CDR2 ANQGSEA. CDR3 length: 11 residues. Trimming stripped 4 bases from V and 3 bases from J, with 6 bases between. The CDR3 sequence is CSVAREETQYF. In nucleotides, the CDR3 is TGCAGCGTTGCTAGGGAAGAGACCCAGTACTTC.

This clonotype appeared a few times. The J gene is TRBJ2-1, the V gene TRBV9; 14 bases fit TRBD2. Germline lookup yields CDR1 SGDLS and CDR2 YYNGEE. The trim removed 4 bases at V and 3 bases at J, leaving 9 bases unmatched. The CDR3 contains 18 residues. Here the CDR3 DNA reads TGTGCCAGCAGCCCCGGGACTAGCGGGAGTCTGGGCTACAATGAGCAGTTCTTC. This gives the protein CASSPGTSGSLGYNEQFF.

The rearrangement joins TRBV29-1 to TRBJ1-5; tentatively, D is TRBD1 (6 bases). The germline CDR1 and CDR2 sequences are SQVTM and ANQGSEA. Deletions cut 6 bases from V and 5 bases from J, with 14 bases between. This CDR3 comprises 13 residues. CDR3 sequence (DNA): TGCAGCGTAAAGCGTGCAGGGGATCAGCCCCAGCATTTT. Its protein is CSVKRAGDQPQHF.

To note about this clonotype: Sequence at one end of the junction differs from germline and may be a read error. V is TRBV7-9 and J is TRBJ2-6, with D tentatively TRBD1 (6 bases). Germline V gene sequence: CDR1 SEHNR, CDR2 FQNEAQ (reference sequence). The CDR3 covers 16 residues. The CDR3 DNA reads TGTGCCGGCAGCTTCGACAGGCCTTCTGGGGCCAACGTCCTGACTTTC. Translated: CAGSFDRPSGANVLTF.

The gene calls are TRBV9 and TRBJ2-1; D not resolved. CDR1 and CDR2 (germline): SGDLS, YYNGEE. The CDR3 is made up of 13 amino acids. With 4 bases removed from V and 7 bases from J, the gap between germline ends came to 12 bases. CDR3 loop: CASSRLIGNEQFF. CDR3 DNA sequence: TGTGCCAGCAGCCGTCTAATCGGTAATGAGCAGTTCTTC.

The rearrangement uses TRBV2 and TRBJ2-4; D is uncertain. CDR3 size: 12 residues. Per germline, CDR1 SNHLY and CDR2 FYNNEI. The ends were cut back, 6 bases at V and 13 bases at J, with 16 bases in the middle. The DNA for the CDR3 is TGTGCCAGCAGCGTCGTCTGGGAAGAGCAGTACTTC. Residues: CASSVVWEEQYF.

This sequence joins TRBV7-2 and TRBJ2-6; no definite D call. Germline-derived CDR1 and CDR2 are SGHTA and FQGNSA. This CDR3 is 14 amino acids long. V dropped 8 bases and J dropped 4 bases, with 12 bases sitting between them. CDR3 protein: CASLRSAGANVLTF. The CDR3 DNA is TGTGCCAGCCTGAGATCCGCAGGGGCCAACGTCCTGACTTTC.

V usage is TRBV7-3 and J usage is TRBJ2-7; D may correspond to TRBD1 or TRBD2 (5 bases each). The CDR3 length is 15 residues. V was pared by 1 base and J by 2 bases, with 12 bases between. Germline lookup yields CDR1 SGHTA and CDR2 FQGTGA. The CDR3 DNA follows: TGTGCCAGCAGCTTAAGGCCCGGGGCCCCCTACGAGCAGTACTTC. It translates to CASSLRPGAPYEQYF.

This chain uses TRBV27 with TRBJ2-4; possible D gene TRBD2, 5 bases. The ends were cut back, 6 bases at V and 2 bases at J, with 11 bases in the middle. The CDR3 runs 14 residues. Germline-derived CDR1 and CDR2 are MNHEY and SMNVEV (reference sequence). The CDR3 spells CASSARGTKNIQYF. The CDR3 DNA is TGTGCCAGCAGCGCCCGGGGTACCAAAAACATTCAGTACTTC.

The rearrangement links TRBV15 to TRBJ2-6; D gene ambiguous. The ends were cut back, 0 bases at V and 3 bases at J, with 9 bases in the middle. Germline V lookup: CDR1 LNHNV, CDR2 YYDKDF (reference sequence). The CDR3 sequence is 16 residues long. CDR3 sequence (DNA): TGTGCCACCAGCAGAGATCTAGGGCTTGGGGCCAACGTCCTGACTTTC. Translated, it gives CATSRDLGLGANVLTF.

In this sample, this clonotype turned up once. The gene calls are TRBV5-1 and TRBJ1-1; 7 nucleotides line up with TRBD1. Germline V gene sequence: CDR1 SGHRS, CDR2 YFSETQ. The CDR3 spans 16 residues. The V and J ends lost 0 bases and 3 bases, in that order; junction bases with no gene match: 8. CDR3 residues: CASSLAGGTAYTEAFF. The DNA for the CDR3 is TGCGCCAGCAGCTTGGCGGGGGGGACAGCGTACACTGAAGCTTTCTTT.

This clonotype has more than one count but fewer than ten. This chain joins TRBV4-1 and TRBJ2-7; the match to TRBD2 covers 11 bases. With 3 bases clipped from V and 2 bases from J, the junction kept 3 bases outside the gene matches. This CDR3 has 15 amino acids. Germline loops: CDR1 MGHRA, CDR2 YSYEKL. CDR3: CASSQGLAATYEQYF. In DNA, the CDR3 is TGCGCCAGCAGCCAGGGACTAGCGGCGACCTACGAGCAGTACTTC.

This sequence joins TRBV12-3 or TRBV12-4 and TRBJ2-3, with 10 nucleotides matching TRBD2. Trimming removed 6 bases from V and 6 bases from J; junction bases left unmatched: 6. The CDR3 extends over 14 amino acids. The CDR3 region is CASSHTSGADTQYF. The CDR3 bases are TGTGCCAGCAGCCATACTAGCGGGGCCGATACGCAGTATTTT.

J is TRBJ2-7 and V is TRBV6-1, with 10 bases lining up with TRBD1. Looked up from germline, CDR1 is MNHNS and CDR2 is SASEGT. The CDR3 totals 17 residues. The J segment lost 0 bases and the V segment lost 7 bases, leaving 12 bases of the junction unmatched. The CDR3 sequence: CASTSLLGTGDSYEQYF. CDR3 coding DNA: TGTGCCAGCACCTCGCTCTTGGGGACAGGGGACTCCTACGAGCAGTACTTC.

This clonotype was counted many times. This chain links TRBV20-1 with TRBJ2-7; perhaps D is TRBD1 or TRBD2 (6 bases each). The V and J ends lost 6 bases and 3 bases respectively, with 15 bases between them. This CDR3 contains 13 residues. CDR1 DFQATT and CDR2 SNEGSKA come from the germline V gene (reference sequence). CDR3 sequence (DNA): TGCAGTGCGTCCGAAGGGGGGCGCTACGAGCAGTACTTC. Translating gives CSASEGGRYEQYF.

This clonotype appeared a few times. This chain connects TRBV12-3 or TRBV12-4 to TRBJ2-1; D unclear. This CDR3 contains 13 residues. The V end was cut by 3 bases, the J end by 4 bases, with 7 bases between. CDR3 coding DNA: TGTGCCAGCAGTTTCTTAGTTTACAATGAGCAGTTCTTC. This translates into CASSFLVYNEQFF.

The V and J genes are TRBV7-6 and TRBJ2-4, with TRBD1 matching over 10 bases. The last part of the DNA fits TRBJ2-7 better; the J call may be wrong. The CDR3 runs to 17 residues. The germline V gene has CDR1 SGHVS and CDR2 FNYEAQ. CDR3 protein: CASSLAGQGVGTYEQYF. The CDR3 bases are TGTGCCAGCAGCTTAGCTGGACAGGGGGTGGGTACGTACGAGCAGTACTTC.

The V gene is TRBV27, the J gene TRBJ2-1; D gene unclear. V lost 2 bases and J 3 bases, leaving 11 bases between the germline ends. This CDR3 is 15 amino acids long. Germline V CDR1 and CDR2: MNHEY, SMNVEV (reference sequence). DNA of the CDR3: TGTGCCAGCAGTTTACGGCCCACAATCTACAATGAGCAGTTCTTC. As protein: CASSLRPTIYNEQFF.

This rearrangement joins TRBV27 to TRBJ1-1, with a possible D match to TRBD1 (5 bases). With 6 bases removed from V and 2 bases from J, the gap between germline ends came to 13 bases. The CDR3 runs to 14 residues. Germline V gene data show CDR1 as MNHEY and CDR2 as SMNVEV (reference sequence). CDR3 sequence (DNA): TGTGCCAGCAGATATTCGGGGGTAAACACTGAAGCTTTCTTT. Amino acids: CASRYSGVNTEAFF.

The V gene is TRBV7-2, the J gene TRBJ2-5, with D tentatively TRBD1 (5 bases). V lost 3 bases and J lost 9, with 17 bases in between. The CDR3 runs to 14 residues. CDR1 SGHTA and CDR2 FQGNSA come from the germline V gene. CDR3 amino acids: CASSFGAASRAQYF. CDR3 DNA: TGTGCCAGCAGCTTTGGGGCTGCCTCACGGGCCCAGTACTTC.

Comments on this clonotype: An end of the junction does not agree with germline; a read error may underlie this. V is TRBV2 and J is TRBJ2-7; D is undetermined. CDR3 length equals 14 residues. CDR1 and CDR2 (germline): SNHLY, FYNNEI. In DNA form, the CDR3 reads TGTGCCAGCAGTGAAGATACCTTTTCCTGCGAGCAGTACTTC. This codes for CASSEDTFSCEQYF.

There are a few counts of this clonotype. The DNA for the CDR3 is TGTGCCAGCAGTGCGATAAATGAGCAGTTCTTC. Translating it yields CASSAINEQFF. This rearrangement joins TRBV2 to TRBJ2-1; D call uncertain. V was trimmed by 4 bases and J by 7 bases, leaving 5 bases between them. The CDR3 totals 11 residues. Germline CDR1 SNHLY, CDR2 FYNNEI. The variable domain in full, with the rest retrieved from reference TRBV2 and TRBJ2-1, is EPEVTQTPSHQVTQMGQEVILRCVPISNHLYFYWYRQILGQKVEFLVSFYNNEISEKSEIFDDQFSVERPDGSNFTLKIRSTKLEDSAMYFCASSAINEQFFGPGTRLTVL.

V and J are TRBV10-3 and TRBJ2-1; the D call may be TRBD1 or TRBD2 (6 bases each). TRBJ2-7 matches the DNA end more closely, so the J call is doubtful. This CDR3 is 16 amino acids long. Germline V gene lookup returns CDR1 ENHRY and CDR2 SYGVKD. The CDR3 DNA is TGTGCCATCAGTGACACTGGAGGGACACCTTACAATGAGCAGTACTTC. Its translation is CAISDTGGTPYNEQYF.